This T cell receptor (beta chain) was captured by sequencing in a study of lymphopenia after photon versus proton radiotherapy. Germline lookup yields CDR1 SGHAT and CDR2 FQNNGV. V lost 6 bases and J 4 bases, leaving 8 bases between the germline ends. This CDR3 contains 12 residues. Broader study findings: Authors raise, but do not show, better survival with proton therapy. Oligoclonal CD8+ Temra expansion after nadir drove photon patients' diversity drop. Proton therapy kept repertoires fairly stable, unlike photons, which gained effector/memory cells.

TCRdb keeps only in-frame clones here, not all; method: immunoSEQ multiplex PCR. The data contain 25,000 to 35,000 clones, about nine tenths of them singletons. With regard to this clone: The antigen is undetermined.

This receptor was taken from a woman aged 50 to 65 with pancreatic cancer. The J gene is TRBJ2-3, the V gene TRBV11-2; TRBD2 might be the D (5 bases). The material sequenced was peripheral blood, taken from a patient treated with photon-based radiotherapy. CDR3 DNA sequence: TGTGCCAGCAGACTAGTTGCAGATACGCAGTATTTT. It encodes CASRLVADTQYF.